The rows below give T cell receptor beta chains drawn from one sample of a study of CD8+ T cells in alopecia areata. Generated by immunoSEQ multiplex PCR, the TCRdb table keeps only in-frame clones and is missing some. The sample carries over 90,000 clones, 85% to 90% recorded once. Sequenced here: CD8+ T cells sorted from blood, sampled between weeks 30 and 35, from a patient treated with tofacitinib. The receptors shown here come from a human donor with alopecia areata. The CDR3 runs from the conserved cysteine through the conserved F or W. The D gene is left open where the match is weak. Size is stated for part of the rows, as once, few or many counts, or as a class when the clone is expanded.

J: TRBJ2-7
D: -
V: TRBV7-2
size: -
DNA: TGTGCCAGCAGCTTCGTAGGGGAGTGGGGCGAGCAGTACTTC
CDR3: CASSFVGEWGEQYF

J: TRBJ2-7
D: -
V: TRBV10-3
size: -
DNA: TGTGCCATCAGTGAACCCGGGGACGAGCAGTACTTC
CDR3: CAISEPGDEQYF

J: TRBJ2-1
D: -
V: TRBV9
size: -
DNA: TGTGCCAGCAGCCTTGCCGTCAATGAGCAGTTCTTC
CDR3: CASSLAVNEQFF

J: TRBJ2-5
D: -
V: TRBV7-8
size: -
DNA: TGTGCCAGCAGCGAAGAAGGAGAGACTCAGTACTTC
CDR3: CASSEEGETQYF

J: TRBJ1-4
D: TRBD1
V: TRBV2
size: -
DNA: TGTGCCAGCAACGTCGGAGACAGGGAAGGTTTTGGTTATAATGAAAAACTGTTTTTT
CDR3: CASNVGDREGFGYNEKLFF

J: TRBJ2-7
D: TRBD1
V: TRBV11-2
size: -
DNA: TGTGCCAGCAGCCAGGACAGGGGTCGGGCCTACGAGCAGTACTTC
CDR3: CASSQDRGRAYEQYF

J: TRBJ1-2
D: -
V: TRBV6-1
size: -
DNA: TGTGCCAGCAGGGGCGGGGAGTCCCTGTATGGCTACACCTTC
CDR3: CASRGGESLYGYTF

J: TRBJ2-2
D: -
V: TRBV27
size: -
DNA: TGTGCCAGCAGTTTAGCACTCCTGAACACCGGGGAGCTGTTTTTT
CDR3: CASSLALLNTGELFF

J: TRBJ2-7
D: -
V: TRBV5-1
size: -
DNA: TGCGCCAGCAGCTCGAACGGGGGGCCGTTGTCCTACGAGCAGTACTTC
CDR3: CASSSNGGPLSYEQYF

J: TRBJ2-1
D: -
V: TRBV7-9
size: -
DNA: TGTGCCAGCAGCGAAGCGGGCAACAATGAGCAGTTCTTC
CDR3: CASSEAGNNEQFF

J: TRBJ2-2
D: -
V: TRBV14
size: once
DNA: TGTGCCAGCAGCCACGCCGAAACCGGGGAGCTGTTTTTT
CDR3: CASSHAETGELFF

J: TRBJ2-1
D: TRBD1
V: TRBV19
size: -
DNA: TGTGCCAGTAGTATGGGGACAGGGTATACTAAATATTACAATGAGCAGTTCTTC
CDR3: CASSMGTGYTKYYNEQFF

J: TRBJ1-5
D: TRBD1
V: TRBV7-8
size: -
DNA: TGTGCCAGCAGCTTAGGGACAGGGGTTTTTCAGCCCCAGCATTTT
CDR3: CASSLGTGVFQPQHF

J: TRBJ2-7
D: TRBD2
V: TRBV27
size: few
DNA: TGTGCCAGCAGTTTAGACGGGACTAGCACCTCCTACGAGCAGTACTTC
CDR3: CASSLDGTSTSYEQYF

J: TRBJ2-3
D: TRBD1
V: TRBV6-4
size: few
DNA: TGTGCCAGCAGTTCCGGGACAGGTGCAGATACGCAGTATTTT
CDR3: CASSSGTGADTQYF

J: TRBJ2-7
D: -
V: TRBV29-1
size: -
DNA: TGCAGCGTTGAAGCGAGCTCCTACGAGCAGTACTTC
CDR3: CSVEASSYEQYF

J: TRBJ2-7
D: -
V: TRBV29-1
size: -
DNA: TGCAGCGTGGCCGCGGTCGGGGCGCGGAACGAGCAGTACTTC
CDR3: CSVAAVGARNEQYF

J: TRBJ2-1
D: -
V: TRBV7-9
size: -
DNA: TGTGCCAGCAGCTCCGTATCCGGGGACTTTGAGCAGTTCTTC
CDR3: CASSSVSGDFEQFF

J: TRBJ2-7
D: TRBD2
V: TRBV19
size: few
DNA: TGTGCCAGTAGTCCAGGGAGGGCCTACGAGCAGTACTTC
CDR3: CASSPGRAYEQYF

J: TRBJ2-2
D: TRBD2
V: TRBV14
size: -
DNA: TGTGCCAGCAGCCCCCTCGGGAGGGGCACCGGGGAGCTGTTTTTT
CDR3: CASSPLGRGTGELFF

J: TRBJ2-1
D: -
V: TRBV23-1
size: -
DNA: TGCGCCAGCAGTCAATCACGCAGGGGACTGATCAGTGAGCAGTTCTTC
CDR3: CASSQSRRGLISEQFF

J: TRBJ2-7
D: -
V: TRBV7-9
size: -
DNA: TGTGCCAGCAGCCCCAAGGTTGGGGCCTACTACGAGCAGTACTTC
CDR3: CASSPKVGAYYEQYF

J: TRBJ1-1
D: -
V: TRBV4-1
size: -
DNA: TGCGCCAGCACCGCAGGGGCGAACACTGAAGCTTTCTTT
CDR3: CASTAGANTEAFF

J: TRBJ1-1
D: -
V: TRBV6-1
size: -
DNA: TGTGCCAGCAGCGACCGTCTCCTTGAAGCTTTCTTT
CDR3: CASSDRLLEAFF

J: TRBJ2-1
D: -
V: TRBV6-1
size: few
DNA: TGTGCCAGCAGGGTGGGTTCTTATGAGCAGTTCTTC
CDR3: CASRVGSYEQFF

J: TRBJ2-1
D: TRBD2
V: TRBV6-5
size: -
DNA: TGTGCCAGCAGTTACCTGACTAGCGGCTACAATGAGCAGTTCTTC
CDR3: CASSYLTSGYNEQFF

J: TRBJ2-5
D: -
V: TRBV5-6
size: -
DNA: TGTGCCAGCAGTTCCCCGACTAGTTGGGAGACCCAGTACTTC
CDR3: CASSSPTSWETQYF

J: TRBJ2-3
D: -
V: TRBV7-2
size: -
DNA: TGTGCCAGCATGGACTGGGAGCACCCAGATACGCAGTATTTT
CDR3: CASMDWEHPDTQYF

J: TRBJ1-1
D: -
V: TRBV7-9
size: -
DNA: TGTGCCAGCAGCTTCCTTGGGGGGAAGGGCACTGAAGCTTTCTTT
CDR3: CASSFLGGKGTEAFF

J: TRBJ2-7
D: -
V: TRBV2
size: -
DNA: TGTGCCAGCAGCGACGGCTACGAGCAGTACTTC
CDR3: CASSDGYEQYF

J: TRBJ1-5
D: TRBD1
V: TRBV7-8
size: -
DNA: TGTGCCAGCAGCTACCGGGACAGCGTTTATAGCAATCAGCCCCAGCATTTT
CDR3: CASSYRDSVYSNQPQHF

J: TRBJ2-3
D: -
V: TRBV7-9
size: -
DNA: TGTGCCAGCAGCTACGGGGGCGGGAACACAGATACGCAGTATTTT
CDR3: CASSYGGGNTDTQYF

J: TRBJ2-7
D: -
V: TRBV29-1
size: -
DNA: TGCAGCGTTGAAGGGACACCAAGCTCCTACGAGCAGTACTTC
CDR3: CSVEGTPSSYEQYF